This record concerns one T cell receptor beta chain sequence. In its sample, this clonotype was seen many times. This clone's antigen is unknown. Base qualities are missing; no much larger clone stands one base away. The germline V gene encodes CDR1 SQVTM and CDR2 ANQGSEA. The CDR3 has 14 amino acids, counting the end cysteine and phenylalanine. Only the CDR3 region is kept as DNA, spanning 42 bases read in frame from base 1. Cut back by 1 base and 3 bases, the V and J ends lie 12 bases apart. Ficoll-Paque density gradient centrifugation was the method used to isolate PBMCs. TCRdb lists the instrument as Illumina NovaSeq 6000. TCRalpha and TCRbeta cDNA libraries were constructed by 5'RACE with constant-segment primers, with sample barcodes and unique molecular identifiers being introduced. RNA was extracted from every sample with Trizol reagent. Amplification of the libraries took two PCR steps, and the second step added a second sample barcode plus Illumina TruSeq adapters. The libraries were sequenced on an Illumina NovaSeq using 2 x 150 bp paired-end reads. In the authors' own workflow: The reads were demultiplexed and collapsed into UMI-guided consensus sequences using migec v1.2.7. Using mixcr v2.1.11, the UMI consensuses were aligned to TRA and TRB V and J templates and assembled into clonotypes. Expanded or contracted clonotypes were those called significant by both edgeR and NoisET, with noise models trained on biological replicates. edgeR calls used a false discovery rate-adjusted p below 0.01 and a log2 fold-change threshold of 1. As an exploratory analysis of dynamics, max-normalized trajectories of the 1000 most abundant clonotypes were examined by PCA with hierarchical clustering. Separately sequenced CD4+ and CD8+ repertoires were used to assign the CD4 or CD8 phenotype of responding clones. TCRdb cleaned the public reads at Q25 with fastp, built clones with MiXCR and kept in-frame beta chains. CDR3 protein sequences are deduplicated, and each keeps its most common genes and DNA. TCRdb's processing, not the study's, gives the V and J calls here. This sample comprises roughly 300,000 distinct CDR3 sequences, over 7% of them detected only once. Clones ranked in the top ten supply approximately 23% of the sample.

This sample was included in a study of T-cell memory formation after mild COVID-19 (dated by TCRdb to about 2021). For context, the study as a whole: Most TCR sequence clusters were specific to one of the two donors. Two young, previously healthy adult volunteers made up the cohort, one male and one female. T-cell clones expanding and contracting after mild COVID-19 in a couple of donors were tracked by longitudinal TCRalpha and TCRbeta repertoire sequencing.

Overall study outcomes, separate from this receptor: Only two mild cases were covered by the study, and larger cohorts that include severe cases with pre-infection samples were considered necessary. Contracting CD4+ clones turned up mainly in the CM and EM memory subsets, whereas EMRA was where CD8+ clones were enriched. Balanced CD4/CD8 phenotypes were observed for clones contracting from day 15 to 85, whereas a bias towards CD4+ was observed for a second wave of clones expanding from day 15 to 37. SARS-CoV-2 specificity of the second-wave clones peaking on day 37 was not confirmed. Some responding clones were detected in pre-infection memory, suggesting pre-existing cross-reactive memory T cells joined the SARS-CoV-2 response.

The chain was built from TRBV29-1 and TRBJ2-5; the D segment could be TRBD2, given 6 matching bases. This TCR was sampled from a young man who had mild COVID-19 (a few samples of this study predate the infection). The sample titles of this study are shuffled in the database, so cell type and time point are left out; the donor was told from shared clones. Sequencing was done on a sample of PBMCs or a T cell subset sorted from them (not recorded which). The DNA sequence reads TGCAGCGTTGAAGGAGGGGACTTGGAAGAGACCCAGTACTTC. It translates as CSVEGGDLEETQYF.